This T cell receptor beta chain stems from a study of CD8+ T cells in alopecia areata. Sampling of alopecia areata patients yielded lesional scalp punch biopsies as well as peripheral blood. Study-level results: Between patients, shared TCR sequences were less clear than in mice. This was possibly due in part to HLA diversity in the patient population. Scalp lesions, especially in alopecia totalis/universalis, had higher clonality than normal scalp.

Extracted RNA was reverse transcribed, and the resulting cDNA served as sequencing template. Clones were read by immunoSEQ multiplex PCR, and TCRdb kept only the in-frame ones, dropping some. The data contain over 150,000 clones, 63% of them seen just once; the ten biggest clones take up approximately 1.7%. About this clone itself: The antigen is not known.

The CDR3 covers 13 residues. Germline-derived CDR1 and CDR2 are SGHTA and FQGTGA. Trimming left V 1 base short and J 8 bases short, with 9 bases between. This sequence originates from a human donor with alopecia areata. Here the sequenced sample was CD4+ T cells sorted from blood, taken at week 0. The V gene is TRBV7-3, the J gene TRBJ2-4; D is unresolved. The CDR3 loop reads CASSLREGDIQYF. DNA of the CDR3: TGTGCCAGCAGCTTAAGGGAAGGAGACATTCAGTACTTC.